These 17 T cell receptor beta chains were sequenced from one sample in a study of spatial heterogeneity in lung cancer. Time point specified: blood at routine non-recurrence follow-up after resection. Each CDR3 protein is one row after TCRdb ran MiXCR on the 5' RACE reads. The table records some 1,200 distinct CDR3 sequences, roughly 45% of them present only once. This specimen was PBMCs, taken at follow-up. The source is a female donor with early-stage non-small cell lung cancer.

Note on this clonotype: Little can be read into the size of this beta chain, an off-target read in a library designed for alpha chains. V usage is TRBV28 and J usage is TRBJ2-3, with D maybe TRBD2 (6 bases). CDR3 size: 14 residues. Looked up from germline, CDR1 is MDHEN and CDR2 is SYDVKM. Trimming removed 6 bases from V and 6 bases from J, with 16 bases in between. The CDR3 region has the DNA TGTGCCAGCAGCTCCGGGACTGGGCGGGATACGCAGTATTTT. Protein product: CASSSGTGRDTQYF.

Concerning this clonotype: The library was prepared for alpha chains; this beta chain is a stray read, so its frequency means little. This chain uses TRBV5-1 with TRBJ2-3; TRBD2 matches 12 bases. Germline loops: CDR1 SGHRS, CDR2 YFSETQ. Unmatched junction bases numbered 5, after V lost 2 bases and J lost 4 bases. The CDR3 consists of 16 residues. The CDR3 loop is CASSLTSGRKADTQYF. Here the CDR3 DNA reads TGCGCCAGCAGCTTAACTAGCGGGAGGAAGGCAGATACGCAGTATTTT. Based on the CDR3 plus reference TRBV5-1 and TRBJ2-3, the full variable domain is KAGVTQTPRYLIKTRGQQVTLSCSPISGHRSVSWYQQTPGQGLQFLFEYFSETQRNKGNFPGRFSGRQFSNSRSEMNVSTLELGDSALYLCASSLTSGRKADTQYFGPGTRLTVL.

On this clonotype itself: The library was designed around alpha chains, so this beta chain is a stray read whose abundance carries little weight. This chain uses TRBV6-2 or TRBV6-3 with TRBJ2-1, with 11 positions matching TRBD2. This CDR3 has 15 amino acids. CDR1 and CDR2 from the germline V gene are MNHEY and SVGEGT. J lost 2 bases, V lost 7 bases, and 4 bases had no gene match. This CDR3 is CASTTGLAAYNEQFF. CDR3 nucleotides: TGTGCCAGCACCACGGGACTAGCGGCCTACAATGAGCAGTTCTTC.

A note on this clonotype: With the library built for alpha chains, this beta chain is off target and its frequency is not meaningful. J is TRBJ2-3 and V is TRBV29-1, with D tentatively TRBD1 or TRBD2 (5 bases each). The CDR3 spans 13 residues. Trimming stripped 4 bases from V and 4 bases from J, with 12 bases between. CDR1 is SQVTM, CDR2 ANQGSEA, per germline. The CDR3 DNA sequence: TGCAGCGTTGTCCAGATGGGACCAGATACGCAGTATTTT. This sequence encodes CSVVQMGPDTQYF.

With regard to this clonotype: This beta chain slipped into a library made for alpha chains as a stray read, so its size is not meaningful. V and J are TRBV20-1 and TRBJ2-7; TRBD2 matches 10 bases. Germline CDR1 and CDR2: DFQATT and SNEGSKA (reference sequence). This CDR3 region has 14 residues. The J segment lost 6 bases and the V segment lost 0 bases, leaving 5 bases of the junction unmatched. Here the CDR3 reads CSARDAGLAIEQYF. CDR3 nucleotides: TGCAGTGCTAGAGATGCGGGACTAGCGATCGAGCAGTACTTC.

This clonotype was recorded a few times. Being off target in a library aimed at alpha chains, this beta chain has a size of little meaning. CDR3 region: CAWSVPLRNYGYTF. The CDR3 nucleotides read TGTGCCTGGAGTGTACCACTCCGTAACTATGGCTACACCTTC. The V gene is TRBV30, the J gene TRBJ1-2; D unclear. Germline CDR1 is GTSNPN and CDR2 is SVGIG (reference sequence). The CDR3 runs 14 residues. Trimming removed 0 bases at V and 1 base at J, with 9 bases between. The whole variable domain, filled in from reference TRBV30 and TRBJ1-2, reads SQTIHQWPATLVQPVGSPLSLECTVEGTSNPNLYWYRQAAGRGLQLLFYSVGIGQISSEVPQNLSASRPQDRQFILSSKKLLLSDSGFYLCAWSVPLRNYGYTFGSGTRLTVV.

Note on this clonotype: This beta chain is a stray sequence in a library constructed for alpha chains; its clone size is not meaningful. The rearrangement uses TRBV5-1 and TRBJ2-2; maybe TRBD2 (6 bases). Trimming cost V 3 bases and J 4 bases, with 13 bases left between them. The CDR3 runs 15 residues. Germline CDR1 and CDR2: SGHRS and YFSETQ. The CDR3 region has the DNA TGCGCCAGCAGCTCCTACCTCGGGAGCACCGGGGAGCTGTTTTTT. It is translated as CASSSYLGSTGELFF. The full variable domain, rest sourced from reference TRBV5-1 and TRBJ2-2, is KAGVTQTPRYLIKTRGQQVTLSCSPISGHRSVSWYQQTPGQGLQFLFEYFSETQRNKGNFPGRFSGRQFSNSRSEMNVSTLELGDSALYLCASSSYLGSTGELFFGEGSRLTVL.

This clonotype was observed a handful of times. This beta chain lies outside the target of a library built for alpha chains; its clone size means little. The V and J genes are TRBV10-3 and TRBJ2-3; D not certain. V lost 0 bases to trimming and J lost 1 base, with 5 bases between them. This CDR3 contains 14 residues. The germline gives CDR1 ENHRY, CDR2 SYGVKD. This CDR3 reads CAISESTGTDTQYF. As DNA, the CDR3 is TGTGCCATCAGTGAGTCTACGGGCACAGATACGCAGTATTTT.

About this clonotype itself: Since the library was made to target alpha chains, this beta chain is a stray read and its abundance is not meaningful. The genes are TRBV11-1 and TRBJ2-7; D remains ambiguous. CDR1 SGHAT and CDR2 FQDESV come from the germline V gene (reference sequence). The CDR3 covers 14 residues. The V end lost 1 base, the J end lost 1 base, and 8 bases lay between the germline ends. CDR3 coding DNA: TGTGCCAGCAGCTTAGGACTGGGGTCCTACGAGCAGTACTTC. It encodes CASSLGLGSYEQYF. The variable domain in full, with the rest retrieved from reference TRBV11-1 and TRBJ2-7, is EAEVAQSPRYKITEKSQAVAFWCDPISGHATLYWYRQILGQGPELLVQFQDESVVDDSQLPKDRFSAERLKGVDSTLKIQPAELGDSAMYLCASSLGLGSYEQYFGPGTRLTVT.

As for this clonotype: This beta chain is a stray sequence in a library constructed for alpha chains; its clone size is not meaningful. The gene calls are TRBV7-2 and TRBJ2-5, with D maybe TRBD2 (6 bases). The CDR3 has 12 residues. V was clipped by 7 bases and J by 5 bases, with 11 bases between them. Germline V gene data show CDR1 as SGHTA and CDR2 as FQGNSA. The CDR3 protein is CASTSGRETQYF. The CDR3 DNA follows: TGTGCCAGCACATCTGGGAGGGAGACCCAGTACTTC.

As concerns this clonotype: Because the library targeted alpha chains, this beta chain is an off-target read whose size means little. The chain employs TRBV20-1 and TRBJ2-7; TRBD1 aligns across 8 bases. The CDR3 totals 13 residues. Germline V gene lookup returns CDR1 DFQATT and CDR2 SNEGSKA (reference sequence). Trimming took 6 bases from V and 4 from J; bases not matched to a gene: 8. The CDR3 DNA is TGCAGTGCCGAGAAGACAGGGGTTTACGAGCAGTACTTC. Protein sequence: CSAEKTGVYEQYF.

As concerns this clonotype: A library made for alpha chains picked up this beta chain off target, so its size means little. The chain employs TRBV7-8 and TRBJ2-2; 10 bases map to TRBD2. V gave up 3 bases and J gave up 3 bases; unmatched junction bases: 10. Germline CDR1 reads SGHVS; CDR2 reads FQNEAQ. The CDR3 length is 18 residues. The CDR3 DNA reads TGTGCCAGCAGCTTTCCCTTTCTAGCGGGAGCTGACACCGGGGAGCTGTTTTTT. Translating it yields CASSFPFLAGADTGELFF.

To note about this clonotype: With the library built for alpha chains, this beta chain is off target and its frequency is not meaningful. The chain links TRBV28 to TRBJ1-5; tentatively, D is TRBD1 (6 bases). V lost 5 bases and J lost 0, with 14 bases in between. CDR1 is MDHEN and CDR2 is SYDVKM in the germline V gene. The CDR3 totals 16 residues. CDR3 protein: CASSQIRQDSNQPQHF. The CDR3 DNA reads as TGTGCCAGCAGTCAAATACGACAGGATAGCAATCAGCCCCAGCATTTT.

A remark on this clonotype: This beta chain lies outside the target of a library built for alpha chains; its clone size means little. V gene TRBV6-2 or TRBV6-3 combines with J gene TRBJ2-1; D is ambiguous. The CDR3 consists of 16 residues. With 2 bases removed from V and 2 bases from J, the gap between germline ends came to 13 bases. The germline V gene has CDR1 MNHEY and CDR2 SVGEGT. This CDR3 is CASSYRTEKAYNEQFF. CDR3 in DNA: TGTGCCAGCAGTTACAGGACGGAAAAAGCCTACAATGAGCAGTTCTTC.

Sample share makes this clonotype large. Since the library was made to target alpha chains, this beta chain is a stray read and its abundance is not meaningful. V and J are TRBV20-1 and TRBJ2-5; D is unclear. V lost 3 bases to trimming and J lost 5 bases, with 4 bases between them. Germline values: CDR1 DFQATT, CDR2 SNEGSKA (reference sequence). The CDR3 totals 10 residues. CDR3 amino acids: CSASSETQYF. The CDR3 DNA sequence: TGCAGTGCTAGTAGCGAGACCCAGTACTTC.

Notes on this clonotype: This beta chain slipped into a library made for alpha chains as a stray read, so its size is not meaningful. V gene TRBV7-8 combines with J gene TRBJ2-4; 7 nucleotides align to TRBD1. The CDR3 has 15 amino acids. J lost 4 bases, V lost 5 bases, and 8 bases had no gene match. Per the germline V gene, CDR1 is SGHVS and CDR2 is FQNEAQ. The CDR3 DNA reads as TGTGCCAGCAGCATCTCCTCGGGACAGAAAAACATTCAGTACTTC. Translated: CASSISSGQKNIQYF. Using reference TRBV7-8 and TRBJ2-4 for the parts outside the CDR3, the full variable domain is GAGVSQSPRYKVAKRGQDVALRCDPISGHVSLFWYQQALGQGPEFLTYFQNEAQLDKSGLPSDRFFAERPEGSVSTLKIQRTQQEDSAVYLCASSISSGQKNIQYFGAGTRLSVL.

In its sample, this clonotype was seen a few times. This beta chain lies outside the target of a library built for alpha chains; its clone size means little. The chain uses TRBV7-2 and TRBJ2-5; 7 nucleotides agree with TRBD1. Losses at the gene ends were 5 bases for V and 5 bases for J; bases not matched to a gene: 14. Germline V CDR1 and CDR2: SGHTA, FQGNSA. This CDR3 comprises 16 residues. This CDR3 is CASSPTGAVSFETQYF. The CDR3 DNA is TGTGCCAGCAGCCCCACAGGGGCAGTCTCGTTCGAGACCCAGTACTTC.